Each of the 20 T cell receptor beta chains below was sequenced from the same sample in a study of shared clonotypes between healthy human individuals. The method was immunoSEQ multiplex PCR; TCRdb's version includes in-frame clones alone and lacks a portion of them. Among 1.5 million to 1.9 million clones, around 98% were seen once, and the ten largest hold roughly 0.4%. The specimen sequenced was naive CD4+ T cells sorted from blood. The subset is: CD45RA+ positively selected. Source of these receptors: a man aged 30-40 years in good health.

The chain combines TRBV5-1 with TRBJ2-7, with TRBD1 matching 8 bases. The V gene end was trimmed by 0 bases and the J gene end by 7 bases; junction bases not matched to a gene: 9. The CDR3 consists of 15 residues. Looked up from germline, CDR1 is SGHRS and CDR2 is YFSETQ. CDR3 sequence (DNA): TGCGCCAGCAGCTTGGGGAGCAGGGGGCTGAAAGAGCAGTACTTC. Translating it yields CASSLGSRGLKEQYF.

In the case of this clone: Distinct nucleotide sequences in the sample also encode this CDR3. The chain is built from TRBV29-1 and TRBJ1-1, with 7 bases lining up with TRBD1. The junction had 0 bases not matched to a gene; V was cut back by 3 bases and J by 5 bases. There are 11 residues in the CDR3. The germline V gene has CDR1 SQVTM and CDR2 ANQGSEA. CDR3 in DNA: TGCAGCGTTGACAGGGGGACTGAAGCTTTCTTT. This sequence encodes CSVDRGTEAFF.

The rearrangement uses TRBV30 and TRBJ2-7; D might be TRBD1 (5 bases). Germline V lookup: CDR1 GTSNPN, CDR2 SVGIG (reference sequence). The V and J ends lost 2 bases and 4 bases respectively, with 15 bases between them. The CDR3 has 14 residues. The CDR3 region has the DNA TGTGCCTGGAGTCCGGACACAAGACCATACGAGCAGTACTTC. As protein: CAWSPDTRPYEQYF.

The V and J genes are TRBV7-2 and TRBJ2-5; D is possibly TRBD1 or TRBD2 (5 bases each). Trimming pared 2 bases from V and 5 bases from J, leaving 12 bases between. This CDR3 comprises 14 residues. Looked up from germline, CDR1 is SGHTA and CDR2 is FQGNSA. CDR3: CASSLTGLAETQYF. The CDR3 DNA sequence: TGTGCCAGCAGCTTAACGGGGCTGGCGGAGACCCAGTACTTC.

The V and J genes are TRBV19 and TRBJ1-5, with D possibly matching TRBD1 (5 bases). The V gene's germline CDR1 is LNHDA and CDR2 SQIVND (reference sequence). Trimming left V 8 bases short and J 7 bases short, with 21 bases between. The CDR3 length is 15 residues. Here the CDR3 reads CASSQRWGSGQPQHF. The CDR3 DNA is TGTGCCAGTTCCCAGCGCTGGGGCTCAGGGCAGCCCCAGCATTTT. Looking up the rest from reference TRBV19 and TRBJ1-5 gives the full variable domain: DGGITQSPKYLFRKEGQNVTLSCEQNLNHDAMYWYRQDPGQGLRLIYYSQIVNDFQKGDIAEGYSVSREKKESFPLTVTSAQKNPTAFYLCASSQRWGSGQPQHFGDGTRLSIL.

The chain employs TRBV6-1 and TRBJ1-5, with TRBD1 identical over 7 bases. Germline CDR1 and CDR2: MNHNS and SASEGT. This CDR3 region has 15 residues. The ends lost 4 bases at V and 6 bases at J; junction bases unmatched: 9. For the CDR3, the DNA is TGTGCCAGCAGTGTAGGGGGAGGGGGCTTTCAGCCCCAGCATTTT. Translated, it gives CASSVGGGGFQPQHF.

V and J are TRBV5-1 and TRBJ2-3, with D hard to call. Germline V gene lookup returns CDR1 SGHRS and CDR2 YFSETQ. This CDR3 has 14 residues. V was trimmed by 6 bases and J by 1 base, leaving 12 bases between them. CDR3 sequence reads: CASTSGQGTDTQYF. CDR3 nucleotides: TGCGCCAGCACCTCGGGCCAGGGCACAGATACGCAGTATTTT.

This chain uses TRBV28 with TRBJ1-5; 11 bases line up with TRBD1. This CDR3 has 20 residues. Trimming took 7 bases from V and 0 from J; bases not matched to a gene: 17. CDR1 and CDR2 (germline): MDHEN, SYDVKM. The CDR3 sequence: CASNDHSGTGGIYSNQPQHF. The CDR3 bases are TGTGCCAGCAACGACCACTCTGGGACAGGGGGAATCTATAGCAATCAGCCCCAGCATTTT.

The chain employs TRBV4-1 and TRBJ2-5; TRBD2 agrees at 7 bases. V lost 0 bases and J lost 3; bases outside the gene matches: 4. Germline V CDR1 and CDR2: MGHRA, YSYEKL. The CDR3 runs to 15 residues. CDR3 sequence reads: CASSQEGLAEETQYF. The CDR3 region has the DNA TGCGCCAGCAGCCAAGAGGGCCTAGCGGAAGAGACCCAGTACTTC.

J is TRBJ2-6 and V is TRBV15, with no clear D. This CDR3 is 16 amino acids long. V shed 9 bases and J shed 1 base, with 16 bases lying between them. The V gene's germline CDR1 is LNHNV and CDR2 YYDKDF (reference sequence). This CDR3 reads CATSTTDQSGANVLTF. CDR3 coding DNA: TGTGCCACATCGACGACCGATCAATCTGGGGCCAACGTCCTGACTTTC.

The gene calls are TRBV19 and TRBJ2-3, with TRBD2 as a possible D gene (6 bases). The germline V and J ends were trimmed by 6 bases and 2 bases, with 15 bases remaining between them. This CDR3 has 15 residues. Germline lookup yields CDR1 LNHDA and CDR2 SQIVND (reference sequence). CDR3: CASRDPGLHTDTQYF. The CDR3 nucleotides are TGTGCCAGTAGGGACCCGGGACTCCACACAGATACGCAGTATTTT.

The DNA for the CDR3 is TGTGCCAGCAGTTTAATGGCAGCCAACACTGAAGCTTTCTTT. Translation: CASSLMAANTEAFF. V gene TRBV27 combines with J gene TRBJ1-1; D not resolved. Germline CDR1 and CDR2: MNHEY and SMNVEV (reference sequence). V was shortened by 2 bases and J by 2 bases, with 9 bases between the two germline ends. This CDR3 is 14 amino acids long.

The chain links TRBV5-1 to TRBJ2-3; D is undetermined. Trimming took 2 bases from V and 2 from J, leaving 9 bases between them. From germline, CDR1 is SGHRS and CDR2 YFSETQ. The CDR3 has 14 residues. The CDR3 bases are TGCGCCAGCAGCTTACCCAAGCCCACAGATACGCAGTATTTT. This gives the protein CASSLPKPTDTQYF.

The J gene is TRBJ2-7, the V gene TRBV28, with 10 bases matching TRBD2. This CDR3 is built from 17 residues. Unmatched junction bases numbered 14, after V lost 5 bases and J lost 4 bases. The germline V gene has CDR1 MDHEN and CDR2 SYDVKM. The CDR3 is CASSNLLGTSVIYEQYF. CDR3 bases: TGTGCCAGCAGTAATCTGTTAGGGACTAGCGTTATATACGAGCAGTACTTC.

The rearrangement joins TRBV18 to TRBJ2-5; 11 bases fit TRBD2. CDR3 size: 18 residues. The V segment lost 2 bases and the J segment 5 bases; nucleotides outside the gene matches: 13. Germline CDR1 reads KGHSH; CDR2 reads LQKENI. CDR3 nucleotides: TGTGCCAGCTCACCAAGGGGAACTAGCGGGAGACCCGGGGAGACCCAGTACTTC. Translation: CASSPRGTSGRPGETQYF.

The J gene is TRBJ1-4, the V gene TRBV5-1; perhaps TRBD1 as D (5 bases). The CDR3 totals 15 residues. The germline V gene encodes CDR1 SGHRS and CDR2 YFSETQ. Trimming left V 4 bases short and J 4 bases short, with 14 bases between. CDR3 coding DNA: TGCGCCAGCAGCATTGGGGCGCAGGGTAATGAAAAACTGTTTTTT. The encoded protein is CASSIGAQGNEKLFF. Complete variable domain (other parts from reference TRBV5-1 and TRBJ1-4): KAGVTQTPRYLIKTRGQQVTLSCSPISGHRSVSWYQQTPGQGLQFLFEYFSETQRNKGNFPGRFSGRQFSNSRSEMNVSTLELGDSALYLCASSIGAQGNEKLFFGSGTQLSVL.

The chain carries TRBV5-1 and TRBJ2-5; D is ambiguous. This CDR3 is 12 amino acids long. Germline V CDR1 and CDR2: SGHRS, YFSETQ. V was pared by 4 bases and J by 3 bases, with 7 bases between. DNA for the CDR3: TGCGCCAGCAGCGTCAACAAAGAGACCCAGTACTTC. The encoded protein is CASSVNKETQYF.

The CDR3 reads CASSVGRGETQYF. Written as DNA, the CDR3 is TGTGCCAGCAGCGTGGGTCGGGGGGAGACCCAGTACTTC. This rearrangement joins TRBV7-6 to TRBJ2-5; the D gene is possibly TRBD2 (6 bases). The germline V gene encodes CDR1 SGHVS and CDR2 FNYEAQ. This CDR3 is built from 13 residues. Deletions cut 5 bases from V and 5 bases from J, with 12 bases between.

V gene TRBV18 combines with J gene TRBJ1-5; D not certain. Trimming cost V 2 bases and J 6 bases, with 5 bases left between them. From germline, CDR1 is KGHSH and CDR2 LQKENI. This CDR3 contains 12 residues. CDR3 loop: CASSPNGQPQHF. CDR3 coding DNA: TGTGCCAGCTCACCAAACGGTCAGCCCCAGCATTTT.

The genes are TRBV29-1 and TRBJ1-2; D is uncertain. The CDR3 totals 12 residues. V was cut by 7 bases and J by 7 bases, with 16 bases left in between. In germline, CDR1 is SQVTM, CDR2 ANQGSEA. The CDR3 is CSAETGSSGYTF. The CDR3 DNA follows: TGCAGCGCCGAGACGGGTTCCTCTGGCTACACCTTC.